The next 6 T cell receptor beta chains were all read from a single sample in a study of T cells in narcolepsy. Sequencing was performed with immunoSEQ multiplex PCR; in TCRdb, only in-frame clones are kept and a portion is missing. The sample contains some 35,000 clones, 82% of which appear only once. Sequencing input: CD45RA- memory CD4+ T cells from PBMCs. The source is a human donor with narcolepsy.

The rearrangement uses TRBV27 and TRBJ1-3; 7 bases map to TRBD1. The germline V gene encodes CDR1 MNHEY and CDR2 SMNVEV (reference sequence). The CDR3 totals 14 residues. Trimming cost V 8 bases and J 0 bases; bases outside gene matches: 4. CDR3 DNA sequence: TGTGCCAGCGCGGGGACAGTCTCTGGAAACACCATATATTTT. Translation: CASAGTVSGNTIYF.

This clone appeared once. The gene calls are TRBV28 and TRBJ1-1; no reliable D call. CDR1 is MDHEN, CDR2 SYDVKM, per germline. This CDR3 contains 13 residues. Trimming took 3 bases from V and 1 from J, leaving 6 bases between them. The DNA of the CDR3 is TGTGCCAGCAGTTTTTCCAGGAACACTGAAGCTTTCTTT. Translating gives CASSFSRNTEAFF.

This chain connects TRBV29-1 to TRBJ1-1; 10 positions match TRBD1. Germline V CDR1 and CDR2: SQVTM, ANQGSEA. This CDR3 has 13 residues. V gave up 7 bases and J gave up 8 bases; unmatched junction bases: 10. The CDR3 is CSATGQGISEAFF. The CDR3 DNA sequence: TGCAGCGCAACGGGACAGGGGATTTCCGAAGCTTTCTTT.

This clone was detected only a few times. The chain links TRBV5-1 to TRBJ1-1; D ambiguous. In germline, CDR1 is SGHRS, CDR2 YFSETQ. V dropped 4 bases and J dropped 0 bases, with 13 bases sitting between them. The CDR3 is 15 amino acids. CDR3 residues: CASSLRAEMNTEAFF. The CDR3, as DNA: TGCGCCAGCAGCCTGAGGGCGGAGATGAACACTGAAGCTTTCTTT.

J is TRBJ2-3 and V is TRBV21-1; the table's D call, TRBD1, has no DNA check behind it. TRBV21-1 is a recognized pseudogene. This CDR3 has 15 residues. The CDR3, as DNA: TGTGCCAGCAGCACCCTGACAGGGTACACAGATACGCAGTATTTT. Translating it yields CASSTLTGYTDTQYF.

Note on this clone: This CDR3 is also generated by other DNA sequences in the sample. This chain uses TRBV28 with TRBJ1-1, with 7 nucleotides matching TRBD1. CDR3 length: 16 residues. Germline lookup yields CDR1 MDHEN and CDR2 SYDVKM. V trimming: 8 bases; J trimming: 5 bases; junction bases outside the gene matches: 17. The CDR3 region is CASLLGGARGQTEAFF. The CDR3 DNA follows: TGTGCCAGCTTGCTGGGGGGCGCTAGGGGGCAAACTGAAGCTTTCTTT. Full variable domain (outside the CDR3, taken from reference TRBV28 and TRBJ1-1): DVKVTQSSRYLVKRTGEKVFLECVQDMDHENMFWYRQDPGLGLRLIYFSYDVKMKEKGDIPEGYSVSREKKERFSLILESASTNQTSMYLCASLLGGARGQTEAFFGQGTRLTVV.